Below, 12 T cell receptor beta chains from the same sample are listed, as sequenced in a study of technical replicates of blood from a few donors. TCRdb's table, derived via immunoSEQ multiplex PCR, lists solely in-frame clones and lacks some. The sample has 60,000 or so clones, more than 75% seen once. The sequenced sample consisted of PBMCs. Source of these receptors: a human donor in good health. Some clones in this sample may be carry-over from other donors' samples.

Details on this clone: The junction and the germline gene differ at one end; a read error may be behind it. The gene calls are TRBV18 and TRBJ2-1, with 7 nucleotides matching TRBD1. CDR1 is KGHSH and CDR2 is LQKENI in the germline V gene. The CDR3 loop spans 15 amino acids. The CDR3 is CASSSPGQPRDEQFF. In DNA, the CDR3 is TGTGCCAGCTCATCACCGGGACAGCCGAGAGATGAGCAGTTCTTC. The full variable domain, in which reference TRBV18 and TRBJ2-1 provide the parts outside the CDR3, is NAGVMQNPRHLVRRRGQEARLRCSPMKGHSHVYWYRQLPEEGLKFMVYLQKENIIDESGMPKERFSAEFPKEGPSILRIQQVVRGDSAAYFCASSSPGQPRDEQFFGPGTRLTVL.

The chain uses TRBV27 and TRBJ2-7, with TRBD2 identical over 11 bases. CDR1 is MNHEY, CDR2 SMNVEV, per germline (reference sequence). This CDR3 comprises 16 residues. V dropped 5 bases and J dropped 0; count of bases not matched to a gene: 6. The CDR3 loop reads CASSTLAGGSSYEQYF. The DNA of the CDR3 is TGTGCCAGCAGTACTCTAGCGGGGGGAAGCTCCTACGAGCAGTACTTC.

The rearrangement uses TRBV6-5 and TRBJ1-5; 8 nucleotides align to TRBD1. The CDR3 is 13 residues long. Unmatched junction bases numbered 2, after V lost 6 bases and J lost 4 bases. Germline CDR1 and CDR2: MNHEY and SVGAGI. CDR3 amino acids: CASRTGANQPQHF. In nucleotides, the CDR3 is TGTGCCAGCAGGACAGGGGCTAATCAGCCCCAGCATTTT.

The V and J genes are TRBV5-1 and TRBJ2-3; 8 bases match TRBD2. The V segment lost 1 base and the J segment 0 bases; nucleotides outside the gene matches: 1. This CDR3 contains 15 residues. Germline CDR1 and CDR2: SGHRS and YFSETQ. The CDR3 nucleotides read TGCGCCAGCAGCTTGAGCGGGGGTAGCACAGATACGCAGTATTTT. It is translated as CASSLSGGSTDTQYF.

This clone was observed a single time. V and J are TRBV7-8 and TRBJ2-1; 12 bases line up with TRBD2. Per germline, CDR1 SGHVS and CDR2 FQNEAQ. The CDR3 is 15 residues long. V was pared by 5 bases and J by 8 bases, with 7 bases of the junction left unmatched. The CDR3 coding sequence is TGTGCCAGCAGCCTGACTAGCGGGAGCCTCCATGAGCAGTTCTTC. Translated, it gives CASSLTSGSLHEQFF.

This clone appeared a few times. The chain recombines TRBV5-1 with TRBJ2-3, with D possibly matching TRBD2 (7 bases). The CDR3 runs to 14 residues. V was clipped by 5 bases and J by 4 bases, with 14 bases between them. Germline CDR1 is SGHRS and CDR2 is YFSETQ. Here the CDR3 DNA reads TGCGCCAGCAGGGCGGGGGCGAGAGCAGATACGCAGTATTTT. Its translation is CASRAGARADTQYF.

The rearrangement uses TRBV9 and TRBJ2-1; 9 nucleotides line up with TRBD1. Per the germline V gene, CDR1 is SGDLS and CDR2 is YYNGEE. The CDR3 spans 15 residues. Trimming cost V 0 bases and J 6 bases; bases outside gene matches: 4. CDR3 in amino acids: CASSVGTGVFNEQFF. The DNA of the CDR3 is TGTGCCAGCAGCGTAGGGACAGGGGTCTTCAATGAGCAGTTCTTC.

The J gene is TRBJ2-1, the V gene TRBV9; 8 nucleotides match TRBD2. The trim removed 0 bases at V and 10 bases at J, leaving 9 bases unmatched. Germline CDR1 is SGDLS and CDR2 is YYNGEE. The CDR3 covers 15 residues. CDR3 residues: CASSVAGLAGQEQFF. The CDR3 nucleotides read TGTGCCAGCAGCGTAGCTGGGCTAGCGGGTCAAGAGCAGTTCTTC.

This clone was counted a single time. The rearrangement joins TRBV7-3 to TRBJ2-3, with D perhaps TRBD1 (6 bases). CDR1 SGHTA and CDR2 FQGTGA come from the germline V gene. V lost 1 base, J lost 4 bases, and 9 bases lay in between. The CDR3 sequence is 14 residues long. The CDR3: CASSLRQAADTQYF. Here the CDR3 DNA reads TGTGCCAGCAGCTTAAGACAGGCCGCAGATACGCAGTATTTT.

The gene calls are TRBV6-1 and TRBJ1-2; the match to TRBD1 covers 12 bases. J was trimmed by 7 bases and V by 7 bases; bases with no gene match: 10. The CDR3 length is 15 residues. Germline V gives CDR1 MNHNS, CDR2 SASEGT. CDR3 sequence reads: CASIGTGGSRGGYTF. The DNA for the CDR3 is TGTGCCAGCATTGGGACAGGGGGCTCTCGGGGTGGCTACACCTTC.

V and J are TRBV7-2 and TRBJ2-7; TRBD2 is a possible D gene (5 bases). The CDR3 consists of 14 residues. Germline values: CDR1 SGHTA, CDR2 FQGNSA. The V end was cut by 3 bases, the J end by 0 bases, with 9 bases between. CDR3 protein: CASSFGESSYEQYF. The CDR3 nucleotides read TGTGCCAGCAGCTTCGGGGAGAGCTCCTACGAGCAGTACTTC.

The chain uses TRBV7-9 and TRBJ2-3; D possibly corresponds to TRBD1 (5 bases). The V end lost 6 bases, the J end lost 6 bases, and 7 bases lay between the germline ends. The V gene's germline CDR1 is SEHNR and CDR2 FQNEAQ (reference sequence). CDR3 length: 11 residues. CDR3 region: CASRQEDTQYF. The DNA of the CDR3 is TGTGCCAGCAGACAGGAGGATACGCAGTATTTT.